This is a list of T cell receptor beta chains from one sample in a study of blood T cells in healthy people across ages. TCRdb independently ran MiXCR on the 5' RACE reads; one entry per CDR3 protein. This table has about 1.5 million distinct CDR3 sequences, about 42% appearing once. The material sequenced was blood. The receptor set was obtained from a woman under 30 in good health. CDR3s include the opening cysteine and the closing phenylalanine or tryptophan. Fields, in order: V gene, D gene, J gene, clone size, CDR3 protein, CDR3 DNA. The D gene is left open where the match is weak. Only some rows state a clone size, as once, few, many or a class for expanded clones.

TRBV27	NA	TRBJ1-1	NA	CASSLSQGRGEAFF	TGTGCCAGCAGTTTATCGCAGGGGAGGGGTGAAGCTTTCTTT
TRBV13	NA	TRBJ1-6	NA	CASSQKIGSYNSPPHF	TGTGCCAGCAGCCAAAAAATTGGGTCCTATAATTCACCCCCCCACTTT
TRBV2	NA	TRBJ1-1	NA	CASRGFAEAFF	TGTGCCAGCAGGGGTTTCGCTGAAGCTTTCTTT
TRBV20-1	NA	TRBJ2-7	NA	CSARAPQRPYEQYF	TGCAGTGCTCGAGCCCCCCAACGTCCCTACGAGCAGTACTTC
TRBV12-3/TRBV12-4	NA	TRBJ2-6	few	CASSGGRSGANVLTF	TGTGCCAGCAGTGGGGGTCGCTCTGGGGCCAACGTCCTGACTTTC
TRBV4-1	TRBD2	TRBJ2-1	NA	CASRPRPGLAYNEQFF	TGCGCCAGCAGACCTCGGCCGGGACTAGCCTACAATGAGCAGTTCTTC
TRBV7-9	NA	TRBJ1-2	NA	CASSYWEYYGYTF	TGTGCCAGCAGTTATTGGGAGTACTATGGCTACACCTTC
TRBV4-3	NA	TRBJ1-1	NA	CASSQEDRNTEAFF	TGCGCCAGCAGCCAAGAGGACAGAAACACTGAAGCTTTCTTT
TRBV6-6	NA	TRBJ1-5	NA	CASSSGGGRPPRQPQHF	TGTGCCAGCAGTTCGGGAGGGGGTCGACCCCCCAGGCAGCCCCAGCATTTT
TRBV7-2	TRBD1	TRBJ2-5	NA	CASSKGTGTQETQYF	TGTGCCAGCAGCAAAGGGACAGGGACACAAGAGACCCAGTACTTC
TRBV20-1	NA	TRBJ1-4	few	CSARDFTTNEKLFF	TGCAGTGCTAGAGATTTCACGACTAATGAAAAACTGTTTTTT
TRBV6-5	TRBD1	TRBJ1-4	NA	CASSFQGVTNEKLFF	TGTGCCAGCAGTTTCCAGGGGGTAACAAATGAAAAACTGTTTTTT
TRBV27	NA	TRBJ1-4	NA	CASSPRGKGPREKLFF	TGTGCCAGCAGTCCCCGGGGTAAGGGGCCTAGAGAAAAACTGTTTTTT
TRBV7-2	NA	TRBJ2-6	NA	CASSRVLGANVLTF	TGTGCCAGCTCAAGGGTACTTGGGGCCAACGTCCTGACTTTC
TRBV19	NA	TRBJ1-1	few	CASGGLPTEAFF	TGTGCCAGTGGGGGGCTGCCCACTGAAGCTTTCTTT
TRBV7-9	NA	TRBJ1-1	few	CASSPRSDWNTEAFF	TGTGCCAGCAGCCCCCGCTCGGACTGGAACACTGAAGCTTTCTTT
TRBV12-3/TRBV12-4	NA	TRBJ2-3	NA	CASSLVTGTDTQYF	TGTGCCAGCAGTTTAGTGACTGGCACAGATACGCAGTATTTT
TRBV12-3/TRBV12-4	NA	TRBJ1-1	once	CASSLRSYAVNTEAFF	TGTGCCAGCAGTTTACGGAGTTACGCGGTGAACACTGAAGCTTTCTTT
TRBV27	TRBD2	TRBJ2-1	NA	CASKPGLVGSYNEQFF	TGTGCCAGCAAACCAGGACTAGTCGGCTCCTACAATGAGCAGTTCTTC
TRBV6-6	TRBD2	TRBJ2-1	NA	CASSYWREQETQFF	TGTGCCAGCAGTTACTGGCGGGAGCAAGAGACCCAGTTCTTC
TRBV5-6	NA	TRBJ2-7	few	CASSLVVPYEQYF	TGTGCCAGCAGCTTAGTCGTTCCCTACGAGCAGTACTTC
TRBV12-3/TRBV12-4	NA	TRBJ2-7	few	CASSLSQIGWNEQYF	TGTGCCAGCAGTTTAAGCCAAATAGGATGGAATGAGCAGTACTTC
TRBV10-3	NA	TRBJ1-1	few	CAISDSDVGNTEAFF	TGTGCCATCAGTGATTCGGACGTAGGGAACACTGAAGCTTTCTTT
TRBV19	NA	TRBJ2-3	few	CASSILARIGDTQYF	TGTGCCAGTAGTATCCTAGCCCGAATAGGGGATACGCAGTATTTT
TRBV6-5	NA	TRBJ2-7	NA	CASSYGISRIHYEQYF	TGTGCCAGCAGTTACGGGATTAGCAGAATTCACTACGAGCAGTACTTC
TRBV2	NA	TRBJ1-1	once	CASSYPSTEAFF	TGTGCCAGCAGTTACCCCAGCACTGAAGCTTTCTTT
TRBV15	NA	TRBJ1-1	few	CATSTEGNEAFF	TGTGCCACCAGTACCGAGGGGAATGAAGCTTTCTTT
TRBV29-1	TRBD2	TRBJ2-1	many	CSVVGLAGYNEQFF	TGCAGCGTTGTAGGACTAGCGGGGTACAATGAGCAGTTCTTC
TRBV6-2/TRBV6-3	TRBD1	TRBJ1-1	NA	CASSSALYGTGATEAFF	TGTGCCAGCAGTTCCGCCCTCTACGGGACAGGGGCGACTGAAGCTTTCTTT
TRBV29-1	TRBD2	TRBJ2-7	NA	CSVVFAGGYEQYF	TGCAGCGTTGTGTTTGCGGGAGGATACGAGCAGTACTTC
TRBV12-3/TRBV12-4	NA	TRBJ2-2	NA	CASSFYGDYTGELFF	TGTGCCAGCAGTTTTTACGGGGACTACACCGGGGAGCTGTTTTTT
TRBV2	NA	TRBJ2-7	NA	CASSVSGPNEQYF	TGTGCCAGCAGTGTGAGTGGTCCTAACGAGCAGTACTTC
TRBV6-6	NA	TRBJ1-5	few	CASSVQGIQPQHF	TGTGCCAGCAGTGTACAGGGAATTCAGCCCCAGCATTTT
TRBV4-1	TRBD2	TRBJ2-1	NA	CASSPGGATEQFF	TGCGCCAGCAGTCCCGGGGGGGCTACTGAGCAGTTCTTC
TRBV20-1	NA	TRBJ1-4	NA	CSAGQYEKLFF	TGCAGTGCTGGACAGTATGAAAAACTGTTTTTT
TRBV20-1	NA	TRBJ2-5	NA	CSARDSARAPGEQYF	TGCAGTGCTAGAGATTCGGCCAGGGCCCCGGGTGAGCAGTACTTC
TRBV27	NA	TRBJ2-7	NA	CASARGRTYEQYF	TGTGCCAGCGCCCGGGGCAGAACCTACGAGCAGTACTTC
TRBV20-1	TRBD1	TRBJ2-5	NA	CSARKQGAGETQYF	TGCAGTGCGAGAAAACAGGGGGCAGGGGAGACCCAGTACTTC
TRBV30	NA	TRBJ1-2	once	CAWSGQAVKGYTF	TGTGCCTGGAGTGGGCAGGCGGTAAAAGGCTACACCTTC
TRBV6-1	TRBD1	TRBJ1-5	NA	CAGRGEGQEELRIGNQPQHF	TGTGCCGGCAGGGGGGAAGGACAGGAGGAGCTGAGAATCGGCAATCAGCCCCAGCATTTT
TRBV25-1	NA	TRBJ1-4	NA	CASSDLGPAKEVEKLFF	TGTGCCAGCAGTGATCTCGGACCGGCCAAAGAGGTTGAAAAACTGTTTTTT
TRBV29-1	TRBD2	TRBJ2-1	NA	CSVDAGGPAEQFF	TGCAGCGTTGATGCGGGAGGTCCCGCTGAGCAGTTCTTC
TRBV20-1	NA	TRBJ2-5	once	CSARDQGRDQETQYF	TGCAGTGCTAGAGATCAGGGGAGAGACCAAGAGACCCAGTACTTC
TRBV21-1	NA	TRBJ1-1	few	CASSARDTMNTEAFF	TGTGCCAGCAGCGCCCGGGACACCATGAACACTGAAGCTTTCTTT
TRBV6-5	NA	TRBJ2-6	many	CASTVTVSGANVLTF	TGTGCCAGCACTGTGACAGTCTCTGGGGCCAACGTCCTGACTTTC
TRBV20-1	NA	TRBJ2-7	NA	CSAHRDNYEQYF	TGCAGTGCCCACCGGGACAACTACGAGCAGTACTTC
TRBV29-1	NA	TRBJ2-3	NA	CSVSRDTSTDTQYF	TGCAGCGTAAGCCGGGACACCAGCACAGATACGCAGTATTTT
TRBV6-2/TRBV6-3	NA	TRBJ1-2	NA	CASSLAGYNYGHTF	TGTGCCAGCAGTTTGGCAGGATATAACTATGGCCACACCTTC
TRBV20-1	TRBD2	TRBJ2-1	few	CSAGLLGLVGREQFF	TGCAGTGCTGGGCTATTAGGACTAGTGGGTCGTGAGCAGTTCTTC
TRBV29-1	TRBD1	TRBJ2-5	NA	CSVEPRTGHQETQYF	TGCAGCGTTGAACCAAGGACAGGCCACCAAGAGACCCAGTACTTC
TRBV5-5	TRBD1	TRBJ2-4	few	CASRFRDRESGLIKNIQYF	TGTGCCAGCAGGTTCCGGGACAGGGAAAGTGGGTTAATCAAAAACATTCAGTACTTC
TRBV25-1	NA	TRBJ2-3	few	CASRTSLEDTQYF	TGTGCCAGCAGGACTAGTTTGGAAGATACGCAGTATTTT
TRBV28	NA	TRBJ2-6	NA	CASSLKGNSGANVLTF	TGTGCCAGCAGTTTGAAAGGGAACTCTGGGGCCAACGTCCTGACTTTC
TRBV15	NA	TRBJ1-1	NA	CATSRDRGTAMNTEAFF	TGTGCCACCAGCAGAGATCGAGGTACAGCCATGAACACTGAAGCTTTCTTT